The present TCR beta chain was sequenced within a study of blood T cell repertoires in COVID-19. Across the whole study: Both acute and convalescent COVID-19 samples were obtained from the United States, Italy and Spain.

Assay used: immunoSEQ multiplex PCR; TCRdb lists only in-frame clones, some missing. This table holds about 240,000 clones, 75% to 90% found once. This CDR3 has 12 amino acids. V dropped 10 bases and J dropped 1 base, with 10 bases sitting between them. Germline CDR1 is SGHAT and CDR2 is FQNNGV. Input material: peripheral blood. The source is a man aged 55 to 70 who had recovered from COVID-19. The rearrangement joins TRBV11-2 to TRBJ1-1; D gene uncertain. DNA of the CDR3: TGTGCCACCTTACGGGGGAACACTGAAGCTTTCTTT. Translation gives CATLRGNTEAFF.